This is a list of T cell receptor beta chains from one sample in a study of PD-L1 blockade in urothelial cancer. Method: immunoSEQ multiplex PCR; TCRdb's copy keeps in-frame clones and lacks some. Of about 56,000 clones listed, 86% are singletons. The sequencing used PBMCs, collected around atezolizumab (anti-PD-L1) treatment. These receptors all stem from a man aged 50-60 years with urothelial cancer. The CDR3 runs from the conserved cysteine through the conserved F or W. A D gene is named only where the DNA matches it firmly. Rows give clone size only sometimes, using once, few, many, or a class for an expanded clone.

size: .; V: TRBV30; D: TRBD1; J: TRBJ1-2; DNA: TGTGCCTGGAAACTCACAGGGGCAGTGAGGGGGTATGGCTACACCTTC; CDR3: CAWKLTGAVRGYGYTF
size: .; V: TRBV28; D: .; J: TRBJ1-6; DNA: TGTGCCAGCAGTTTATTACAGGGTAATTTTGCACCCCTCCACTTT; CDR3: CASSLLQGNFAPLHF
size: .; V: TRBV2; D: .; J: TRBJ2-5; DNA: TGTGCCAGCAACAAGTACCAAGAGACCCAGTACTTC; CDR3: CASNKYQETQYF
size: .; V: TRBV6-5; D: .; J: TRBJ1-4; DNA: TGTGCCAGCAGTTACTCAGGGGTGACTAATGAAAAACTGTTTTTT; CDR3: CASSYSGVTNEKLFF
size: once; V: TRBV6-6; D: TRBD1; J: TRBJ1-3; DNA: TGTGCCAGCAGTGACAGGGGGCACACCATATATTTT; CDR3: CASSDRGHTIYF
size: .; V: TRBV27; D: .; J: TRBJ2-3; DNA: TGTGCCAGCAGTCACCCACTAGCACGTACGCAGTATTTT; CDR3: CASSHPLARTQYF
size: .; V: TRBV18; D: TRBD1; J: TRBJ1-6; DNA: TGTGCCAGCTCACCAGGGACAGGGGGTCAACTTTCACCCCTCCACTTT; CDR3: CASSPGTGGQLSPLHF
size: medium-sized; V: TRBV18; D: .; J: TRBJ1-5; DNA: TGTGCCAGCTCACCCTCGGGGGTGGGTCAGCCCCAGCATTTT; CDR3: CASSPSGVGQPQHF
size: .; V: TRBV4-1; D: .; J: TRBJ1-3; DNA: TGCGCCAGCAGCCAAGTGGGCCAGGGGCTCGGAAACACCATATATTTT; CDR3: CASSQVGQGLGNTIYF
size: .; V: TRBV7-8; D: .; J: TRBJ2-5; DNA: TGTGCCAGCAGCGACAGAGAGACCCAGTACTTC; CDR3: CASSDRETQYF
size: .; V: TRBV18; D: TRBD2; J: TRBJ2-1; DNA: TGTGCCAGCTCACGAGAACTAGCGGGATACGGTAGTGAGCAGTTCTTC; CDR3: CASSRELAGYGSEQFF
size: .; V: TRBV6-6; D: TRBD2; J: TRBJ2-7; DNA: TGTGCCAGCACTTTAGGAGCGGGAGGTAGCTACGAGCAGTACTTC; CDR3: CASTLGAGGSYEQYF